The clone carrying this T cell receptor beta chain has just one count. The sample belongs to a study of control samples from healthy donors and cancer patients. The data were produced by immunoSEQ multiplex PCR, yet TCRdb's version contains in-frame clones alone and is incomplete. Of around 180,000 clones listed, 91% are singletons. The CDR3 extends over 17 amino acids. Germline V gives CDR1 MGHRA, CDR2 YSYEKL. V lost 0 bases to trimming and J lost 6 bases, with 18 bases between them. The chain carries TRBV4-1 and TRBJ2-1; TRBD2 is a possible D gene (6 bases). The specimen was blood. This receptor was identified in a middle-aged woman in good health. CDR3 loop: CASSQEVPGELGNEQFF. CDR3 nucleotide sequence: TGCGCCAGCAGCCAAGAAGTCCCGGGGGAACTTGGCAATGAGCAGTTCTTC.